This T cell receptor beta chain derives from a study of sequential checkpoint blockade in melanoma. Turning to the study itself: Patients were randomized 1:1 to nivolumab-then-ipilimumab or ipilimumab-then-nivolumab first-line.

Sequencing used immunoSEQ multiplex PCR; TCRdb keeps in-frame clones, though not all of them. The sample records 8,000 or so clones, about 88% being singletons. Germline loops: CDR1 MNHNY, CDR2 SVGAGI (reference sequence). The CDR3 is made up of 16 amino acids. With 0 bases removed from V and 4 bases from J, the gap between germline ends came to 13 bases. As for treatment: randomized to nivolumab then ipilimumab (arm A) or the reverse (arm B). None of the patients previously received DNA-damaging chemotherapy. Live CD3+CD8+ CD19− CD56− cells were sorted from PBMCs. V gene TRBV6-6 combines with J gene TRBJ2-1; weak D call: TRBD1 (6 bases). Sequencing was performed on CD8+ T cells sorted from blood (inferred from file names), taken from a patient given nivolumab and ipilimumab in sequence. The source of this sequence is a human donor with melanoma. CDR3 bases: TGTGCCAGCAGTTACTCGGTTGGGACAAATTACAATGAGCAGTTCTTC. Residues: CASSYSVGTNYNEQFF.